The present T cell receptor beta chain was sequenced within a study of Graves' ophthalmopathy and Graves' hyperthyroidism listed by TCRdb under 2018. About the investigation overall: Peripheral blood was collected at initial diagnosis, before any treatment. In more than five hyperthyroidism patients, the T-cell repertoires found in thyroid tissue were compared with those found in blood. To explore V-J signatures that separate ophthalmopathy from hyperthyroidism, a discovery set of approximately 100 patients was enrolled, consisting of approximately 44 with ophthalmopathy and approximately 60 with stable hyperthyroidism. The study used signatures of the TCR beta repertoire to tell Graves' ophthalmopathy apart from Graves' hyperthyroidism and to predict which patients would progress to ophthalmopathy. Once sampling was done, hyperthyroidism patients were given methimazole at a starting dose of 30 mg daily, while ophthalmopathy patients were given high-dose intravenous methylprednisolone. The independent validation cohort included 20 or so hyperthyroidism patients plus 17 patients who later progressed from hyperthyroidism to ophthalmopathy. In total, approximately 130 blood samples were TCR-sequenced: approximately 42 ophthalmopathy, some 75 hyperthyroidism and approximately 17 hyperthyroidism-to-ophthalmopathy patients. Results and caveats for the whole study, not just this receptor: Most of the expanded thyroid clonotypes with a frequency above 0.001 were also detected in blood, and it was suggested that the thyroid immune response may be reflected by blood repertoires. In cross-validation, the 13-signature model distinguished ophthalmopathy from stable hyperthyroidism with almost 90% sensitivity and 81.08% specificity, and in the test set the corresponding values were roughly 80% and 76%. No statistical method was used to predetermine the sample size, and group allocation was not hidden from the investigators. In validation, the model predicted ophthalmopathy progression with nearly 71% sensitivity and about 77% specificity; 12 predicted patients were CT-confirmed with GO in a median of 6.5 months.

Regarding this clonotype: Its target antigen remains unknown. At one boundary the junction diverges from the germline segment, which might be a read error.

The germline V gene sets CDR1 to ENHRY and CDR2 to SYGVKD. There are 16 amino acids in the CDR3, from cysteine to phenylalanine inclusive. Only the CDR3 DNA stays, 48 bases, in frame from base 1. TCR beta CDR3 regions were amplified from RNA transcripts for repertoire sequencing. A first-round RT-PCR used HTBI primers with the Qiagen OneStep RT-PCR kit, followed by a second-round multiplex PCR, size selection and purification. Sequencing of the libraries was carried out on an Illumina HiSeq2000 in paired-end mode with 100 bp reads. In the authors' own workflow: Reads were processed with SOAPnuke, discarding reads with adapters, uncalled bases, mean Phred below 15, or no exact constant-primer or identifier match. High-quality paired reads were merged with COPE v1.2.5. Each unique nucleotide sequence was defined as a clonotype, and clonotypes were aligned to IMGT TRB V, D and J references with MiTCR v1.1. The analysis was limited to V-J combinations with a frequency above 0.0001, which together covered approximately 99% of repertoires. For each V-J combination, a TCR clonal expansion and chaos score was defined as the ratio of F50 clonal expansion to chaos observed in the TCRdist matrix. Features were reduced by Welch's t-statistics and random forest to approximately 13 V-J combinations, which fed a naive Bayes classifier. The similarity between thyroid and blood repertoires was quantified using the Morisita-Horn index. TCRdb trimmed public reads at Q25 via fastp, called clones via MiXCR and kept in-frame beta chains. Under each unique CDR3 protein, matching rows form one entry showing the most common genes and DNA. The V and J calls and clone size come from TCRdb's table, not from the authors' own analysis. This sample comprises hundreds of thousands of distinct CDR3 sequences, over 40% of them detected only once. The biggest ten clones account for 3% to 4% of the sample.

Ophthalmopathy patients were characterized by moderately to severely active disease, a Clinical Activity Score of at least 3, a NOSPECS grade of at least 4, and a disease duration under 3 months. Anyone with other autoimmune diseases, uncontrolled infections, pregnancy or lactation was excluded from the study. Clinical symptoms, serum thyroxine, TRAb, thyroid ultrasound and orbital computed tomography formed the basis of the diagnosis. PBMCs were isolated from about 9.1 ml of fresh peripheral blood by Ficoll-Paque density gradient centrifugation. Total RNA was extracted with Trizol reagent and quality-checked on an Agilent 2100 Bioanalyzer.

The chain was built from TRBV10-3 and TRBJ2-7; a weak D assignment points to TRBD1 (6 bases agree). The clonotype originates from an adult man with Graves' ophthalmopathy. The sample was peripheral blood. The CDR3 has the sequence CASSYLRTANSYEQYF. The DNA is as follows: TGTGCCAGCAGTTACTTACGGACAGCTAACTCCTACGAGCAGTACTTC.